This T cell receptor beta chain originates from a study of T cells in Graves' hyperthyroidism and ophthalmopathy. Study background: Peripheral blood was acquired at first diagnosis, ahead of any therapy whatsoever.

Calling Graves' hyperthyroidism stable meant ophthalmopathy did not progress within 18 months. In patients aged 18 to 65, hyperthyroidism was newly diagnosed, with duration under 2 months. PBMCs were collected from an approximately 9 ml volume of fresh peripheral blood. Amplified TCR beta CDR3 regions came from RNA transcripts. During a first-round RT-PCR of the TCR CDR3, the HTBI primer set was used. TCRdb processed the multiplex PCR reads anew with MiXCR; each CDR3 protein has one entry. Of about 620,000 distinct CDR3 sequences listed, roughly 17% are singletons. The CDR3 is 13 residues long. The V and J ends lost 2 bases and 7 bases, in that order; junction bases with no gene match: 2. Ten or more counts support this clonotype.

The sequencing sample was made of blood. This TCR was sampled from a woman younger than 45 with Graves' hyperthyroidism. J is TRBJ2-1 and V is TRBV12-3 or TRBV12-4, with 7 bases lining up with TRBD1. CDR3 nucleotides: TGTGCCAGCAGTTTATACAGGGGAAATGAGCAGTTCTTC. Translation: CASSLYRGNEQFF.